This T cell receptor beta chain was found in a study of blood T cell repertoires in COVID-19. About the research overall: Samples of COVID-19 (acute and convalescent) were obtained from the United States, Italy and Spain. PBMCs, B-cell-depleted T cells, or T cells provided the cDNA or gDNA that made up the material.

CDR3 size: 19 residues. CDR1 and CDR2 from the germline V gene are MDHEN and SYDVKM. J was trimmed by 1 base and V by 3 bases; bases with no gene match: 11. Authors' processing steps: Amplification with reference gene primers provided the estimates of nucleated cell counts. Libraries were prepared by immunoSEQ multiplex PCR; TCRdb keeps only in-frame clonotypes and omits some of them. That table gives V, J and clone size, and the DNA gave D and trimming. The data contain some 99,000 clones, about nine tenths of them seen just once; the ten biggest clones take up 1.1%. The gene calls are TRBV28 and TRBJ2-6; 8 nucleotides line up with TRBD1. Sequencing input: peripheral blood. The TCR was taken from a human donor in a cohort sampled during active COVID-19. In DNA, the CDR3 is TGTGCCAGCAGTTTCCCCCCCGGACAGGGTTCTTCTGGGGCCAACGTCCTGACTTTC. Its protein is CASSFPPGQGSSGANVLTF.